One sample yielded the 5 T cell receptor beta chains listed below, sequenced in a study of blood T cell repertoires in COVID-19. Assay used: immunoSEQ multiplex PCR; TCRdb lists only in-frame clones, some missing. In the table there are approximately 58,000 clones, 75% to 80% of which are singletons. The specimen was peripheral blood. Receptors originate from a man between 65 and 85 years old with active or convalescent COVID-19.

The rearrangement links TRBV24-1 to TRBJ2-3; 8 bases match TRBD2. There are 16 residues in the CDR3. V lost 4 bases, J lost 1 base, and 6 bases stayed unmatched. Germline V gene sequence: CDR1 KGHDR, CDR2 SFDVKD. Written as DNA, the CDR3 is TGTGCCACCAGTGACCCCACTAGCGGCGGCACAGATACGCAGTATTTT. Translation gives CATSDPTSGGTDTQYF.

V gene TRBV7-8 combines with J gene TRBJ2-3; TRBD1 might be the D (7 bases). CDR1 and CDR2 (germline): SGHVS, FQNEAQ. V lost 5 bases, J lost 6 bases, and 18 bases lay in between. The length of the CDR3 is 15 residues. DNA of the CDR3: TGTGCCAGCAGCCAGAGGGGGGCAGGGGGGGATACGCAGTATTTT. Protein product: CASSQRGAGGDTQYF.

The chain has TRBV5-6 and TRBJ1-1, with D perhaps matching TRBD1 (6 bases). Between the trimmed V and J ends, which lost 4 bases and 4 bases, there was a span of 20 bases. Germline-derived CDR1 and CDR2 are SGHDT and YYEEEE. This CDR3 has 16 residues. Here the CDR3 DNA reads TGTGCCAGCAGCCCCCGGGGGGGGGCATCATTCACTGAAGCTTTCTTT. This sequence encodes CASSPRGGASFTEAFF.

The chain joins TRBV29-1 to TRBJ2-1, with TRBD2 identical over 13 bases. With V trimmed by 0 bases and J by 7 bases, 6 bases remained unmatched. The CDR3 extends over 16 amino acids. Germline V CDR1 and CDR2: SQVTM, ANQGSEA. The CDR3 reads CSVEDLLAGGPNEQFF. The CDR3 bases are TGCAGCGTTGAAGACCTACTAGCGGGAGGGCCGAATGAGCAGTTCTTC.

The rearrangement joins TRBV6-5 to TRBJ1-4, with a tentative D call TRBD1 (5 bases). Germline CDR1 and CDR2: MNHEY and SVGAGI. The V end lost 7 bases, the J end lost 5 bases, and 11 bases lay between the germline ends. This CDR3 contains 13 residues. The CDR3 nucleotides read TGTGCCAGCACCGGGGCGGGGAATGAAAAACTGTTTTTT. Protein: CASTGAGNEKLFF.